This is a list of T cell receptor beta chains from one sample in a study of technical replicates of blood from a handful of donors. The table came from immunoSEQ multiplex PCR; TCRdb's copy has only in-frame clones and leaves some out. The sample carries over 85,000 clones, less than 95% recorded once. Sequencing was carried out using T cells isolated from PBMCs. These receptors were taken from a human donor in good health. Each CDR3 is given with its conserved first and last residue. D genes are given only for firm matches. Rows may omit the clone size; those that give it use once, few, many or a size class.

v_call	d_call	j_call	clone_size	cdr3_nt	cdr3_aa
TRBV6-5	.	TRBJ2-2	.	TGTGTGGCGGGAAACACCGGGGAGCTGTTTTTT	CVAGNTGELFF
TRBV11-3	.	TRBJ1-1	once	TGTGCCAGCAGCTCACAACAGGCGTCCACTGAAGCTTTCTTT	CASSSQQASTEAFF
TRBV4-2	TRBD1	TRBJ2-5	.	TGTGCCAGCAGCCAAGAGACAGGGCGGCAAGAGACCCAGTACTTC	CASSQETGRQETQYF
TRBV7-9	.	TRBJ2-2	.	TGTGCCAGCAGCTTTGGGGACTTCCTCACCGGGGAGCTGTTTTTT	CASSFGDFLTGELFF
TRBV6-5	TRBD1	TRBJ1-1	.	TGTGCCAGCACCGACAGGGGAATGAACACTGAAGCTTTCTTT	CASTDRGMNTEAFF
TRBV4-1	TRBD1	TRBJ2-5	.	TGCGCCAGCAGCCGGGGGGGACAGGGTAAAAAAGAGACCCAGTACTTC	CASSRGGQGKKETQYF
TRBV2	.	TRBJ2-5	.	TGTGCCAGCAGTGTGCAGGACTTGGGAGAGACCCAGTACTTC	CASSVQDLGETQYF
TRBV2	.	TRBJ2-1	.	TGTGCCAGCAGTGAATCGCTGGCGGATGAGCAGTTCTTC	CASSESLADEQFF
TRBV19	TRBD1	TRBJ1-1	.	TGTGCCAGTAGTATAGCCTTATATCCAGGGACAGGGCGAACTGAAGCTTTCTTT	CASSIALYPGTGRTEAFF
TRBV9	.	TRBJ2-5	.	TGTGCCAGCAGCCTTGGACAGAGGGAGACCCAGTACTTC	CASSLGQRETQYF
TRBV27	.	TRBJ1-1	few	TGTGCCAGCAGTTGGGGACACTCGAACACTGAAGCTTTCTTT	CASSWGHSNTEAFF
TRBV28	TRBD2	TRBJ2-3	once	TGTGCCAGCGGCGTCCTAGCGGGGTCCACAGATACGCAGTATTTT	CASGVLAGSTDTQYF
TRBV27	.	TRBJ1-1	.	TGTGCCAGCAGTTTAGCCAGGGATACTGAAGCTTTCTTT	CASSLARDTEAFF
TRBV30	.	TRBJ1-5	.	TGTGCCTGGACCCGCGGAGTGGGAGTTCAGCCCCAGCATTTT	CAWTRGVGVQPQHF
TRBV27	TRBD2	TRBJ2-5	.	TGTGCCAGCAGTTTGGGACTAGCGGGAGTGGTGGAGACCCAGTACTTC	CASSLGLAGVVETQYF
TRBV7-2	TRBD1	TRBJ1-2	few	TGTGCCAGCAGCTTAGCCCACGCAGGGGGCTATGGCTACACCTTC	CASSLAHAGGYGYTF
TRBV6-1	.	TRBJ2-1	.	TGTGCCAGCAGTGAAGCGGTAGCGAGTGAGCAGTTCTTC	CASSEAVASEQFF
TRBV5-4	.	TRBJ2-7	.	TGTGCCAGCAGGGCGGGCCTACTGAGCTCCTACGAGCAGTACTTC	CASRAGLLSSYEQYF
TRBV2	.	TRBJ1-6	.	TGTGCCAGCAGACCGGGAGCTTCACCCCTCCACTTT	CASRPGASPLHF
TRBV9	TRBD1	TRBJ2-3	.	TGTGCCAGCAGCCCGGGGACAGGGGTTTATAGCACAGATACGCAGTATTTT	CASSPGTGVYSTDTQYF
TRBV5-5	TRBD1	TRBJ1-4	.	TGTGCCAGCAGCTTGGGGGACAGGGGGCGCGATGAAAAACTGTTTTTT	CASSLGDRGRDEKLFF
TRBV2	TRBD2	TRBJ2-7	.	TGTGCCAGCAGTGAACGCGAACGGGAGGTCTACGAGCAGTACTTC	CASSEREREVYEQYF
TRBV27	.	TRBJ2-3	.	TGTGCCAGCAGTTTTGGACAAACTTTCACAGATACGCAGTATTTT	CASSFGQTFTDTQYF
TRBV2	TRBD2	TRBJ2-5	.	TGTGCCAGCAAGCGCGGGGGGCGGGATGAGACCCAGTACTTC	CASKRGGRDETQYF
TRBV28	.	TRBJ2-7	.	TGTGCCAGCAGTCCCCCCCCAGTACCATACGAGCAGTACTTC	CASSPPPVPYEQYF
TRBV11-2	TRBD2	TRBJ2-6	.	TGTGCCAGCAGCTTTACTAGCGGGAGCCTCTCTGGGGCCAACGTCCTGACTTTC	CASSFTSGSLSGANVLTF
TRBV7-2	.	TRBJ1-2	.	TGTGCCAGCAGCTTAGCATCAGGGGACCATGGCTACACCTTC	CASSLASGDHGYTF
TRBV2	TRBD2	TRBJ2-7	.	TGTGCCAGCAGGCAGGGGGCTAGCGGGAGAGGATACGAGCAGTACTTC	CASRQGASGRGYEQYF
TRBV4-1	.	TRBJ2-7	.	TGCGCCAGCAGCCAAGACCTCACCCGGGATCAGCAGTACTTC	CASSQDLTRDQQYF
TRBV7-9	TRBD1	TRBJ1-2	.	TGTGCCAGCAGCTCCCAGGGGGCCTTTGGCTACACCTTC	CASSSQGAFGYTF
TRBV7-9	TRBD1	TRBJ2-7	.	TGTGCCAGCAGCTTAGCGGCTAGGACAGGAGAATACGAGCAGTACTTC	CASSLAARTGEYEQYF
TRBV10-1	.	TRBJ1-1	.	TGCGCCAGCAGTGAGTCGAAAGGGGGCACTGAAGCTTTCTTT	CASSESKGGTEAFF
TRBV11-2	TRBD2	TRBJ2-7	.	TGTGCCAGCAGTTGGCTTTTAGCGGGATTTTACGAGCAGTACTTC	CASSWLLAGFYEQYF
TRBV10-3	TRBD1	TRBJ1-4	.	TGTGCCATCAGTGAGACCCTGACAGGGGGAAATGCAAAACTGTTTTTT	CAISETLTGGNAKLFF
TRBV5-1	TRBD1	TRBJ2-7	.	TGCGCCAGCAGCCCCGGACAGGGGGGAACCTACGAGCAGTACTTC	CASSPGQGGTYEQYF
TRBV9	.	TRBJ1-1	.	TGTGCCAGCAGCGTAGGGGGCTTGACTGAAGCTTTCTTT	CASSVGGLTEAFF
TRBV13	.	TRBJ2-7	.	TGTGCCAGCAGCCGCCGACTAGGCTACGGGCAGTACTTC	CASSRRLGYGQYF
TRBV4-3	.	TRBJ2-7	.	TGCGCCAGCAGCCAAGAGGTGGCAGGCTACCCCTACGAGCAGTACTTC	CASSQEVAGYPYEQYF
TRBV30	.	TRBJ1-5	.	TGTGCCTGGGAAGCTAGATCGGGACTCCTTCCCGATCAGCCCCAGCATTTT	CAWEARSGLLPDQPQHF
TRBV6-1	TRBD2	TRBJ2-7	.	TGTGCCAGCAGTGAAGCAGCGGGATACTACGAGCAGTACTTC	CASSEAAGYYEQYF
TRBV6-5	TRBD1	TRBJ2-7	.	TGTGCCAGCAGTCCCCTCCGACAGGGGCCTTACGAGCAGTACTTC	CASSPLRQGPYEQYF
TRBV7-9	TRBD1	TRBJ1-1	.	TGTGCCAGCAGCCTCACCGGGACAGGGGCTTTCTTT	CASSLTGTGAFF
TRBV5-6	.	TRBJ1-1	.	TGTGCCAGCAGCTTATTCCAGGGGAACACTGAAGCTTTCTTT	CASSLFQGNTEAFF
TRBV28	.	TRBJ1-1	once	TGTGCCAGCAGTTTTTTAGGGAGCACTGAAGCTTTCTTT	CASSFLGSTEAFF